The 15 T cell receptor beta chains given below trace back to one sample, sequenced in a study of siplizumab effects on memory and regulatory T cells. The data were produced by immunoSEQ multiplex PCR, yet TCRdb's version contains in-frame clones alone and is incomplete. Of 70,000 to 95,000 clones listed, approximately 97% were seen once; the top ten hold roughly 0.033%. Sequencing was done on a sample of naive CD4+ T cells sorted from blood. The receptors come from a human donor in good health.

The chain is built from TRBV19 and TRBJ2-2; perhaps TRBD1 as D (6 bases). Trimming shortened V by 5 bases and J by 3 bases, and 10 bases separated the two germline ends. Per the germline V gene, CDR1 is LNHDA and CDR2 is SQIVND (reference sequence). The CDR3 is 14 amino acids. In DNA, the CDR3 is TGTGCCAGTAGTCTGTGGACAGACACCGGGGAGCTGTTTTTT. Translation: CASSLWTDTGELFF.

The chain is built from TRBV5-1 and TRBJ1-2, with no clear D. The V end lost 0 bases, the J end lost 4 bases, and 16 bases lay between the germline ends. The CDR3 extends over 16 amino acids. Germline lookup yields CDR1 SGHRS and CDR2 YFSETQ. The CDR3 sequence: CASSLGSDRVLYGYTF. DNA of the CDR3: TGCGCCAGCAGCTTGGGTAGCGACCGCGTACTCTATGGCTACACCTTC.

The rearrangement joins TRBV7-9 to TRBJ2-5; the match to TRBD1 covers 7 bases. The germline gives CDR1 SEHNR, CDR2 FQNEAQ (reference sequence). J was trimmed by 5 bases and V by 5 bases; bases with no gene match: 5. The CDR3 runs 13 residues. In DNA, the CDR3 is TGTGCCAGCAGCCCTGGGACAGTGGAGACCCAGTACTTC. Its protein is CASSPGTVETQYF.

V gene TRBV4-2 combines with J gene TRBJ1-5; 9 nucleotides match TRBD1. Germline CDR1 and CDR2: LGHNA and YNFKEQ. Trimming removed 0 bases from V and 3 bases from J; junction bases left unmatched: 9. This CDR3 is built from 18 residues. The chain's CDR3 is CASSQDLGGQGNNQPQHF. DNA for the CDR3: TGTGCCAGCAGCCAAGATCTCGGGGGACAGGGTAACAATCAGCCCCAGCATTTT.

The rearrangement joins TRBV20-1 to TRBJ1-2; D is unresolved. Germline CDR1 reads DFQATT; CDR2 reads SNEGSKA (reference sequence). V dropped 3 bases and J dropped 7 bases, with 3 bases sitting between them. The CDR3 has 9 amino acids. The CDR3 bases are TGCAGTGCTAGTTCTGGCTACACCTTC. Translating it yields CSASSGYTF.

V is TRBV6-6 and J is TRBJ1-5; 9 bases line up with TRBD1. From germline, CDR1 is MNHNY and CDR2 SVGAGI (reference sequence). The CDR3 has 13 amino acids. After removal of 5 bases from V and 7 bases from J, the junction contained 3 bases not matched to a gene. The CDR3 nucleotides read TGTGCCAGCAGTACGACAGGGGGACAGCCCCAGCATTTT. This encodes CASSTTGGQPQHF.

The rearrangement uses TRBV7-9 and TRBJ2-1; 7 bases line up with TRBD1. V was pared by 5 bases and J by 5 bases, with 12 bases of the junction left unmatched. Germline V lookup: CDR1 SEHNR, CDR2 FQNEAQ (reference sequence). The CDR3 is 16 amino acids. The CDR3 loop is CASSPWTGPINNEQFF. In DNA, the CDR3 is TGTGCCAGCAGCCCCTGGACAGGACCGATAAACAATGAGCAGTTCTTC.

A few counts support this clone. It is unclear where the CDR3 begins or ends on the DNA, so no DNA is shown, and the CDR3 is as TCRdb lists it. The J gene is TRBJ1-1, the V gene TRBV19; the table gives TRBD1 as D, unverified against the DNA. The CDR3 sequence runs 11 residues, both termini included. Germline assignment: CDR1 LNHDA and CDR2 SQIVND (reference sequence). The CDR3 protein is CASSWGWGSFF.

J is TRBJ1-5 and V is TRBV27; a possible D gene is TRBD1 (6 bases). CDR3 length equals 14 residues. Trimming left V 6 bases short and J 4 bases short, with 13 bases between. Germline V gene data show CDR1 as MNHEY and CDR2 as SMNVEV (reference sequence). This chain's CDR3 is CASRRGGKNQPQHF. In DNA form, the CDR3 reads TGTGCCAGCAGGAGAGGGGGGAAAAATCAGCCCCAGCATTTT.

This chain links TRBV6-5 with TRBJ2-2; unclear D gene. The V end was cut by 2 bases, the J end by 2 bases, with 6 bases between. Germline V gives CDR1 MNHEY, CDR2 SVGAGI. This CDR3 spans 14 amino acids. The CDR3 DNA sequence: TGTGCCAGCAGTTACGGGCTAAACACCGGGGAGCTGTTTTTT. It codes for CASSYGLNTGELFF.

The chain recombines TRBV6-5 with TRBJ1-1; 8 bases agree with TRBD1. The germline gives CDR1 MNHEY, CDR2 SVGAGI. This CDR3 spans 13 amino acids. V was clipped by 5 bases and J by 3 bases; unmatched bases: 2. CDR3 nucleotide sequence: TGTGCCAGCAGTACGACAGGGGACACTGAAGCTTTCTTT. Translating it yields CASSTTGDTEAFF.

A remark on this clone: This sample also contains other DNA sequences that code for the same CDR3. The CDR3 here is CASSLTYTDTQYF. The CDR3 region has the DNA TGTGCCAGCAGCTTAACGTACACAGATACGCAGTATTTT. The chain is built from TRBV7-3 and TRBJ2-3; unclear D gene. Per germline, CDR1 SGHTA and CDR2 FQGTGA. V lost 0 bases and J 2 bases, leaving 3 bases between the germline ends. The CDR3 loop spans 13 amino acids.

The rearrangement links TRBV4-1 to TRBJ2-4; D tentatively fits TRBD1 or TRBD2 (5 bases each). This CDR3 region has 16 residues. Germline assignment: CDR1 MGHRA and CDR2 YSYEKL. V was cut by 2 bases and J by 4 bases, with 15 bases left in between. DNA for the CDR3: TGCGCCAGCAGCCAACCCCTAAGGGACGGAAAAAACATTCAGTACTTC. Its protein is CASSQPLRDGKNIQYF.

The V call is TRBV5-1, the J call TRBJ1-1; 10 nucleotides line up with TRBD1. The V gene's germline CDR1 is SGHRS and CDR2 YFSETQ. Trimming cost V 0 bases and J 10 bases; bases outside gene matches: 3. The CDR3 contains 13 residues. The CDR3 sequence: CASSLGTGGSAFF. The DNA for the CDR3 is TGCGCCAGCAGCTTGGGGACAGGGGGATCAGCTTTCTTT.

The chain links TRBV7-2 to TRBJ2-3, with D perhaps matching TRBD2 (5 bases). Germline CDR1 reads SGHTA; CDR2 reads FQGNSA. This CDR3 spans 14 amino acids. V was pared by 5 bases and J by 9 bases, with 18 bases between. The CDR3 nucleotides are TGTGCCAGCAGCAGAGCCTCGAGGGTCGGCACGCAGTATTTT. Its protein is CASSRASRVGTQYF.